The text below deals with one T cell receptor (beta chain). Time point denoted: cycle 4 day 1 (C4D1), after less than seven weeks of nivolumab. Each patient's relapse followed autologous stem cell transplantation, and brentuximab vedotin exposure varied. Germline CDR1 and CDR2: SGHRS and YFSETQ. V lost 0 bases and J 4 bases, leaving 13 bases between the germline ends. The CDR3 is 15 residues long. The sample belongs to a study of PD-1 blockade in classical Hodgkin lymphoma. Study background: It was nivolumab at 3 mg/kg, given intravenously every 2 weeks, that patients received.

Libraries were prepared by immunoSEQ multiplex PCR; TCRdb keeps only in-frame clonotypes and omits some of them. The sample contains around 30,000 clones, roughly 78% of which appear only once. This sample comprised peripheral blood mononuclear cells (PBMCs), obtained before the fourth cycle of nivolumab. The TCR originated in a human donor with classical Hodgkin lymphoma. This chain connects TRBV5-1 to TRBJ1-1; D is undetermined. DNA for the CDR3: TGCGCCAGCAGCTTGGCCTTGGACGTGGGCACTGAAGCTTTCTTT. This sequence encodes CASSLALDVGTEAFF.